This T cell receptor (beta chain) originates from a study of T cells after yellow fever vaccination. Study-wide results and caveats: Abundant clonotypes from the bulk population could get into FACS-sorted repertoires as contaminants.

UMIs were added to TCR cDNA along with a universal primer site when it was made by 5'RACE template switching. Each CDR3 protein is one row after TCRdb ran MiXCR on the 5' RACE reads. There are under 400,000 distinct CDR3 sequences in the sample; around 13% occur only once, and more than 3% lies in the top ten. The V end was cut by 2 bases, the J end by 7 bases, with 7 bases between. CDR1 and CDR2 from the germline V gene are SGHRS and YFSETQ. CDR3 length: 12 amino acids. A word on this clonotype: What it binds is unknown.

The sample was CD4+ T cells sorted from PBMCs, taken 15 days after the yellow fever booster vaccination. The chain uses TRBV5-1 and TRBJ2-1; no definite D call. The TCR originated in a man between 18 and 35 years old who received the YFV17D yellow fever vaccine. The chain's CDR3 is CASSLQSNEQFF. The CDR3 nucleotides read TGCGCCAGCAGCTTACAGTCGAATGAGCAGTTCTTC.